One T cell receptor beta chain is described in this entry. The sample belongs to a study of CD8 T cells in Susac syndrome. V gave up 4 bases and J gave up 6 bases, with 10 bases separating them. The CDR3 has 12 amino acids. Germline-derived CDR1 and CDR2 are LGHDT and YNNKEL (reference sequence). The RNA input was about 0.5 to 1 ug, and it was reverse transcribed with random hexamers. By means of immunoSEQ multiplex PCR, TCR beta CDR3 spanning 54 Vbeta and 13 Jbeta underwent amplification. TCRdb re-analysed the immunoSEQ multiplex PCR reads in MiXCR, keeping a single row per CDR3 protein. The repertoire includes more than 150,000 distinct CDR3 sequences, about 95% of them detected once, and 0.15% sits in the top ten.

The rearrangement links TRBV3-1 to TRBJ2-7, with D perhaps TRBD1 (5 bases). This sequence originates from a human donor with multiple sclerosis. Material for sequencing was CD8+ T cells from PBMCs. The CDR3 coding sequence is TGTGCCAGCAGCCCAGGGTCATCCGAGCAGTACTTC. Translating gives CASSPGSSEQYF.